This T cell receptor (beta chain) emerged from a study of blood T cell repertoires in COVID-19. Study background: T cells, B-cell-depleted T cells, or PBMCs provided the cDNA or gDNA that served as material.

Authors' data handling: Using reference gene primer amplification, nucleated cell counts were estimated. The protocol was immunoSEQ multiplex PCR, while the TCRdb copy is restricted to in-frame clones and leaves out a portion. V, J and clone size were drawn from that table, and D and trimming were deduced from the DNA. The table lists about 120,000 clones, 80% to 90% of them singletons. V was shortened by 6 bases and J by 10 bases, with 13 bases between the two germline ends. This CDR3 has 12 residues. CDR1 and CDR2 (germline): LNHDA, SQIVND (reference sequence). This clone was found once. The chain employs TRBV19 and TRBJ2-1; maybe TRBD1 (6 bases). The sample comprised peripheral blood. The source is a man aged 40-49 years with acute or convalescent COVID-19. CDR3 residues: CASSPGTIEQFF. CDR3 coding DNA: TGTGCCAGTAGCCCCGGGACAATCGAGCAGTTCTTC. Full variable domain (missing parts from reference TRBV19 and TRBJ2-1): DGGITQSPKYLFRKEGQNVTLSCEQNLNHDAMYWYRQDPGQGLRLIYYSQIVNDFQKGDIAEGYSVSREKKESFPLTVTSAQKNPTAFYLCASSPGTIEQFFGPGTRLTVL.